A single sample gave rise to the 13 T cell receptor beta chains below, sequenced in a study of blood T cell repertoires in COVID-19. Profiled with immunoSEQ multiplex PCR; TCRdb holds only in-frame clones, not every one. Of about 49,000 clones listed, 86% are singletons. The sample consisted of peripheral blood. These receptors all stem from a man in his forties with active COVID-19.

By sample fraction, this clone is medium-sized. V is TRBV20-1 and J is TRBJ2-1; 7 bases map to TRBD2. The junction had 8 bases not matched to a gene; V was cut back by 3 bases and J by 0 bases. Germline loops: CDR1 DFQATT, CDR2 SNEGSKA (reference sequence). The CDR3 extends over 16 amino acids. CDR3: CSASDAGVSSYNEQFF. CDR3 nucleotide sequence: TGCAGTGCTAGTGATGCGGGAGTGAGCTCCTACAATGAGCAGTTCTTC.

The chain couples TRBV6-1 to TRBJ2-7, with TRBD2 matching over 10 bases. In germline, CDR1 is MNHNS, CDR2 SASEGT. The CDR3 contains 15 residues. J was trimmed by 6 bases and V by 2 bases; bases with no gene match: 7. This chain's CDR3 is CASSEYPSGSAEQYF. In nucleotides, the CDR3 is TGTGCCAGCAGTGAATACCCTAGCGGGAGTGCCGAGCAGTACTTC.

The chain carries TRBV10-1 and TRBJ2-7; TRBD1 matches at 8 bases. The ends lost 3 bases at V and 5 bases at J; junction bases unmatched: 6. Germline CDR1 reads WNHNN; CDR2 reads SYGVQD (reference sequence). CDR3 length equals 14 residues. This CDR3 reads CASSEGSGGNEQYF. The DNA of the CDR3 is TGCGCCAGCAGTGAAGGCTCAGGGGGCAACGAGCAGTACTTC.

This chain connects TRBV29-1 to TRBJ2-4; 9 bases are a match to TRBD1. Trimming at V came to 4 bases and at J to 6 bases, leaving 1 base not matched to a gene. Germline V gene data show CDR1 as SQVTM and CDR2 as ANQGSEA. The CDR3 covers 12 residues. Here the CDR3 reads CSVATGGNIQYF. In DNA form, the CDR3 reads TGCAGCGTTGCGACAGGGGGAAACATTCAGTACTTC.

The rearrangement links TRBV28 to TRBJ1-2; D gene uncertain. There are 14 residues in the CDR3. Trimming took off 8 bases at V and 4 bases at J, with 17 bases between the two ends. The germline gives CDR1 MDHEN, CDR2 SYDVKM. For the CDR3, the DNA is TGTGCCAGCGGGTCGGCCCTTTCAGGCTATGGCTACACCTTC. Protein: CASGSALSGYGYTF.

This clone was counted only a few times. The CDR3 bases are TGTGCCAGTTCTCCGGGACTAGCGGGCCCGAGGGGCAATGAGCAGTTCTTC. Translated, it gives CASSPGLAGPRGNEQFF. V and J are TRBV19 and TRBJ2-1, with 12 bases matching TRBD2. Trimming took 8 bases from V and 6 from J; bases not matched to a gene: 14. The CDR3 consists of 17 residues. From germline, CDR1 is LNHDA and CDR2 SQIVND (reference sequence).

V and J are TRBV6-1 and TRBJ2-3, with 7 bases that match TRBD1. The CDR3 covers 16 residues. Per the germline V gene, CDR1 is MNHNS and CDR2 is SASEGT. The trim removed 2 bases at V and 5 bases at J, leaving 10 bases unmatched. The CDR3 reads CASSEPGRGRGDTQYF. For the CDR3, the DNA is TGTGCCAGCAGTGAACCTGGCAGGGGGAGAGGAGATACGCAGTATTTT.

V and J are TRBV10-3 and TRBJ1-5, with TRBD1 identical over 9 bases. CDR1 and CDR2 (germline): ENHRY, SYGVKD. The CDR3 totals 13 residues. V was clipped by 2 bases and J by 13 bases; unmatched bases: 6. CDR3 nucleotide sequence: TGTGCCATCAGTGAGCGACAGGGGGATAAACAGCATTTT. Translating it yields CAISERQGDKQHF.

The CDR3 sequence: CASSLQQLTDTQYF. CDR3 sequence (DNA): TGTGCCAGCAGTTTACAACAGCTCACAGATACGCAGTATTTT. The gene calls are TRBV6-5 and TRBJ2-3, with D hard to call. The germline V gene has CDR1 MNHEY and CDR2 SVGAGI. There are 14 residues in the CDR3. V was trimmed by 4 bases and J by 2 bases, leaving 10 bases between them.

The gene calls are TRBV28 and TRBJ2-4; 14 bases map to TRBD2. This CDR3 spans 19 amino acids. CDR1 is MDHEN and CDR2 is SYDVKM in the germline V gene. Trimming removed 5 bases from V and 1 base from J; junction bases left unmatched: 10. CDR3 sequence reads: CASSLGTSGRFYAKNIQYF. CDR3 coding DNA: TGTGCCAGCAGTCTCGGGACTAGCGGGAGATTTTATGCCAAAAACATTCAGTACTTC.

Concerning this clone: Other nucleotide sequences from this sample produce the same CDR3. The rearrangement links TRBV7-9 to TRBJ2-3, with D hard to call. This CDR3 has 14 amino acids. The ends were cut back, 2 bases at V and 0 bases at J, with 6 bases in the middle. Germline values: CDR1 SEHNR, CDR2 FQNEAQ (reference sequence). The CDR3 region has the DNA TGTGCCAGCAGCTTACGCGGAAGCACAGATACGCAGTATTTT. It encodes CASSLRGSTDTQYF. The whole variable domain, filled in from reference TRBV7-9 and TRBJ2-3, reads DTGVSQNPRHKITKRGQNVTFRCDPISEHNRLYWYRQTLGQGPEFLTYFQNEAQLEKSRLLSDRFSAERPKGSFSTLEIQRTEQGDSAMYLCASSLRGSTDTQYFGPGTRLTVL.

The chain links TRBV9 to TRBJ2-3; D possibly corresponds to TRBD2 (5 bases). CDR1 and CDR2 from the germline V gene are SGDLS and YYNGEE. CDR3 size: 16 residues. With 0 bases removed from V and 1 base from J, the gap between germline ends came to 12 bases. The DNA for the CDR3 is TGTGCCAGCAGCGTAGAGAAGCGGAGCGGCACAGATACGCAGTATTTT. It yields the protein CASSVEKRSGTDTQYF.

The rearrangement links TRBV19 to TRBJ2-2, with TRBD2 identical over 14 bases. The CDR3 totals 17 residues. V was clipped by 3 bases and J by 6 bases; unmatched bases: 6. CDR1 is LNHDA, CDR2 SQIVND, per germline (reference sequence). CDR3 region: CASSIPPGLAGAGELFF. CDR3 nucleotide sequence: TGTGCCAGTAGTATCCCCCCGGGACTAGCGGGAGCCGGGGAGCTGTTTTTT.